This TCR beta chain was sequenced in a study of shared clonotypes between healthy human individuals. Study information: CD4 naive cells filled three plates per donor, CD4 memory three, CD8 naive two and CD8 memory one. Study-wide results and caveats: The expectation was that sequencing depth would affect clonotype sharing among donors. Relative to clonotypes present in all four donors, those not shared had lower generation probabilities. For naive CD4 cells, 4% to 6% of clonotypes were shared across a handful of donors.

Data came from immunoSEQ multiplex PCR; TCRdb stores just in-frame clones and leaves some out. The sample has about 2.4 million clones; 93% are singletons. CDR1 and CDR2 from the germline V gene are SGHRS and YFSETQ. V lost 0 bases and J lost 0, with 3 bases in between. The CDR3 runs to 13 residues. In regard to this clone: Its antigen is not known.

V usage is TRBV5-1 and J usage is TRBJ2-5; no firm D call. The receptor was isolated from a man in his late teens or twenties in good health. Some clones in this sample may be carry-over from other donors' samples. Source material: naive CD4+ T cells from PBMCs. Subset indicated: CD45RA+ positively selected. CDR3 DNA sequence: TGCGCCAGCAGCTTGGCTAACCAAGAGACCCAGTACTTC. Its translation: CASSLANQETQYF.